This record concerns one TCR beta chain sequence. Its specific antigen is unknown. The read terminates 3 residues before the CDR3 end, so the remaining end is supplied by the germline J gene. The entry originates in a study of Tregs in tolerant kidney transplant recipients (dated by TCRdb to about 2019). About the full investigation: The transplants used related donors along with nonmyeloablative bone marrow transplantation, and in the human trials mixed chimerism was transient. Before combined kidney and bone marrow transplantation, this study identified donor-specific regulatory T cells using TCRbeta sequencing and then followed those same cells after transplant.

Overall results and qualifications from the work: Biological reproducibility was not examined directly, but technical replication error appeared to be minimal. For some patients the PCR primers changed over time, which made it impossible to compare the samples from those patients at the nucleotide level. The most biologically relevant and donor-specific TCRbeta repertoire appeared to be identified by expanding Tregs with activated donor B cells. In tolerant patients, donor-specific Tregs expanded more than Tregs overall, which suggests antigen-driven rather than nonspecific expansion. Because the study included only a small number of patients, the results must be confirmed in larger populations and under other immunosuppression protocols.

The germline V gene encodes CDR1 SGDLS and CDR2 YYNGEE. Spanning cysteine to phenylalanine, the CDR3 consists of 15 amino acids. The DNA has 36 bases, all within the CDR3, and is read from base 1. V is pared back by 0 bases and J by 0 bases, with 10 bases lying between the germline termini. The sample's time point label, decoded: blood sample drawn before combined kidney and bone marrow transplant. Thawed PBMCs were FACS-sorted into unstimulated Tregs (CD4+CD25+CD127-), CD4+ non-Tregs (CD4+CD25-), CD4 cells and CD8 cells. Patients were 4 combined kidney and bone marrow transplant recipients from the ITN036ST trial, and only these trial subjects had samples available. Healthy control blood was processed by Ficoll density gradient to PBMCs and cryopreserved; patient PBMCs were collected before and after transplant. For TCRbeta CDR3 sequencing, genomic DNA was extracted from sorted cells using the QIAGEN DNeasy Blood and Tissue Kit. High-throughput TCRbeta CDR3 sequencing, which included PCR amplification with bias correction and internal controls, was done commercially through immunoSEQ. Concerning the study's data processing: Unique productive TCRbeta sequences were defined by CDR3 nucleotide sequence when primers matched and otherwise by CDR3 amino acid sequence together with Vbeta and Jbeta genes. To correct for sorting error, sequences found in more than one sorted population at a frequency ratio of 2:1 or less were discarded, and the remaining shared sequences were assigned to the population with the higher frequency. A sequence counted as donor-reactive if, in CFSE-low cells, the sequence had a frequency of at least 0.01% and was expanded at least 5-fold compared with unstimulated cells. Repertoire divergence was quantified by Jensen-Shannon divergence using the top 100 TCRbeta sequences ranked by frequency. For any sample with multiple sequencing runs, sorting error was corrected in each run separately before the runs were pooled. Entries here come from immuneACCESS through TCRdb and include only in-frame sequences with V and J called. Some clones fail to appear in such tables; in the studies checked, an unresolved V gene covers under half of the shortfall, and the cause of the remainder is unknown. V and J calls and clone size are those listed in that table; D and trimming were worked out from the DNA. The sample's table covers approximately 30,000 clones. The ten largest make up around 15% of the sample.

The sample in question was CD8+ T cells from blood, obtained before the transplant. This receptor chain uses TRBV9 and TRBJ2-7; the best D guess is TRBD2, with 6 bases matching. The sequence derives from a human donor who received a combined kidney and bone marrow transplant. The CDR3 corresponds to CASSVASSDSYEQYF. The covered CDR3 bases are TGTGCCAGCAGCGTAGCTTCTAGCGACTCCTACGAG.